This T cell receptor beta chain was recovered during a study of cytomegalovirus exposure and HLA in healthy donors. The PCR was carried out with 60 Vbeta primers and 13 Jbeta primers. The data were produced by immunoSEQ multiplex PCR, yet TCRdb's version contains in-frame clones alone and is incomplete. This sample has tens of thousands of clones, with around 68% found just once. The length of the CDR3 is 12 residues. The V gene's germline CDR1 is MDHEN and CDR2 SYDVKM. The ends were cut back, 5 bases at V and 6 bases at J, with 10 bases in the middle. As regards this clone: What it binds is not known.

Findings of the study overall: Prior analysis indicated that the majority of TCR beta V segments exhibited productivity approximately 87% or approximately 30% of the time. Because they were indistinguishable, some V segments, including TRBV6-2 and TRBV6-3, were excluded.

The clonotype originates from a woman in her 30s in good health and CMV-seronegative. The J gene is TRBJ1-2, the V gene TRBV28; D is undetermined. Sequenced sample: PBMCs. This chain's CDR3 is CASSQDIHGYTF. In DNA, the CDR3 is TGTGCCAGCAGTCAGGATATCCATGGCTACACCTTC.